This entry is about one T cell receptor beta chain. This specimen belongs to a study of blood T cell repertoires in COVID-19. The data were produced by immunoSEQ multiplex PCR, yet TCRdb's version contains in-frame clones alone and is incomplete. The data show 350,000 to 450,000 clones, with 70% to 90% seen just once and about 1.5% held by the top ten. Germline CDR1 is SNHLY and CDR2 is FYNNEI. Losses at the gene ends were 7 bases for V and 13 bases for J; bases not matched to a gene: 8. This CDR3 contains 11 residues. Sequencing used PBMCs or T cells enriched from blood (not recorded which). The chain uses TRBV2 and TRBJ1-2; the match to TRBD1 covers 8 bases. The origin of this receptor is a woman aged 18-29 years who had been exposed to COVID-19. The CDR3: CASTRQGKITF. The CDR3, as DNA: TGTGCCAGCACGAGACAGGGGAAAATCACCTTC.